The entry below gives a single T cell receptor (beta chain) sequence along with its context. The sample comes from a study of shared clonotypes between healthy human individuals. CDR3 length: 15 amino acids. Trimming pared 3 bases from V and 3 bases from J, leaving 10 bases between. The germline gives CDR1 SGHRS, CDR2 YFSETQ. Profiled with immunoSEQ multiplex PCR; TCRdb holds only in-frame clones, not every one. The sample consists of fewer than 1.6 million clones, 98% to 99% of them appearing once. Source material: naive CD4+ T cells sorted from blood. The subset: CD45RA+ positively selected. The V call is TRBV5-1, the J call TRBJ1-6; D call uncertain. This clonotype originated in a man aged 30-40 years in good health. The CDR3: CASSSDTDYNSPLHF. For the CDR3, the DNA is TGCGCCAGCAGCTCTGACACCGACTATAATTCACCCCTCCACTTT. The full variable domain, its missing parts supplied by reference TRBV5-1 and TRBJ1-6, is KAGVTQTPRYLIKTRGQQVTLSCSPISGHRSVSWYQQTPGQGLQFLFEYFSETQRNKGNFPGRFSGRQFSNSRSEMNVSTLELGDSALYLCASSSDTDYNSPLHFGNGTRLTVT.